Listed here are 18 T cell receptor beta chains from one sample, sequenced in a study of blood T cell repertoires in COVID-19 (dated by TCRdb to 2020 to 2021). Library preparation was by the immunoSEQ multiplex PCR assay. TCRdb mirrors the immuneACCESS table, restricted to in-frame sequences. Some clones are absent from its copies; in checked studies, under half trace to an unresolved V gene, and the reason for the others is unknown. This sample has approximately 200,000 clones in its table, and 87% of those were observed once. Jointly, the top ten make up around 10% of the sample. The sequenced material came from PBMCs or T cells enriched from blood (not recorded which). These receptors all come from a man younger than 30 with acute COVID-19.

V usage is TRBV4-1 and J usage is TRBJ2-1; 7 positions agree with TRBD1. The CDR3 loop spans 16 amino acids. V shed 4 bases and J 2 bases; nucleotides not matched to a gene: 8. Germline V lookup: CDR1 MGHRA, CDR2 YSYEKL. The CDR3 nucleotides read TGCGCCAGCAGCCGGGAGACAGGGTGGGCCTACAATGAGCAGTTCTTC. Protein product: CASSRETGWAYNEQFF.

Here the CDR3 reads CASRETSPTNEQFF. CDR3 DNA sequence: TGTGCCAGTAGGGAGACTAGCCCTACTAATGAGCAGTTCTTC. The rearrangement links TRBV19 to TRBJ2-1; 7 bases are a match to TRBD2. This CDR3 is 14 amino acids long. The V segment lost 6 bases and the J segment 7 bases; nucleotides outside the gene matches: 9. Germline V gives CDR1 LNHDA, CDR2 SQIVND (reference sequence).

The V gene is TRBV11-2, the J gene TRBJ2-3, with D possibly being TRBD2 (6 bases). Trimming shortened V by 5 bases and J by 0 bases, and 15 bases separated the two germline ends. The CDR3 is 16 amino acids. Germline CDR1 and CDR2: SGHAT and FQNNGV. CDR3 sequence reads: CASSARGGLSTDTQYF. CDR3 nucleotide sequence: TGTGCCAGCAGCGCTAGGGGAGGACTTAGCACAGATACGCAGTATTTT.

The chain joins TRBV4-2 to TRBJ2-1, with 11 bases aligning to TRBD2. The CDR3 runs 17 residues. The V gene end was trimmed by 0 bases and the J gene end by 0 bases; junction bases not matched to a gene: 1. Germline V gene data show CDR1 as LGHNA and CDR2 as YNFKEQ. The CDR3 DNA is TGTGCCAGCAGCCAAGAGGGACTAGCGGTCTCCTACAATGAGCAGTTCTTC. It is translated as CASSQEGLAVSYNEQFF.

The V and J genes are TRBV5-4 and TRBJ2-3; D possibly corresponds to TRBD2 (6 bases). This CDR3 has 16 residues. Germline V gene data show CDR1 as SGHNT and CDR2 as YYREEE (reference sequence). Trimming pared 2 bases from V and 6 bases from J, leaving 19 bases between. The CDR3 region has the DNA TGTGCCAGCAGCTTAGGGCTAGCGAAGGAAGAGGATACGCAGTATTTT. It codes for CASSLGLAKEEDTQYF.

This clone was observed a single time. The rearrangement links TRBV5-1 to TRBJ2-5; D is undetermined. Germline V gene lookup returns CDR1 SGHRS and CDR2 YFSETQ. V was pared by 6 bases and J by 5 bases, with 17 bases between. The CDR3 sequence is 14 residues long. In DNA, the CDR3 is TGCGCCAGCACAGGAACGAAGGTCTGGGAGACCCAGTACTTC. It specifies CASTGTKVWETQYF.

The chain is built from TRBV4-1 and TRBJ2-1; 8 bases are a match to TRBD2. V shed 4 bases and J 7 bases; nucleotides not matched to a gene: 9. The CDR3 sequence is 15 residues long. Germline CDR1 MGHRA, CDR2 YSYEKL. The CDR3 region is CASSPPSGRRNEQFF. In DNA, the CDR3 is TGCGCCAGCAGCCCCCCGAGCGGGAGAAGAAATGAGCAGTTCTTC.

The chain couples TRBV27 to TRBJ2-7, with 12 bases fitting TRBD2. This CDR3 contains 12 residues. Trimming cost V 8 bases and J 4 bases; bases outside gene matches: 0. CDR1 is MNHEY and CDR2 is SMNVEV in the germline V gene (reference sequence). CDR3 nucleotides: TGTGCCAGCGGGACTAGCGGGTACGAGCAGTACTTC. As protein: CASGTSGYEQYF.

The J gene is TRBJ1-5, the V gene TRBV18; tentatively, D is TRBD1 (6 bases). The ends were cut back, 6 bases at V and 0 bases at J, with 15 bases in the middle. CDR3 length: 16 amino acids. Germline CDR1 reads KGHSH; CDR2 reads LQKENI. The CDR3 DNA is TGTGCCAGCTCGCCGGGACATCGGGATAGCAATCAGCCCCAGCATTTT. This translates into CASSPGHRDSNQPQHF. The full variable domain, completed using reference TRBV18 and TRBJ1-5, is NAGVMQNPRHLVRRRGQEARLRCSPMKGHSHVYWYRQLPEEGLKFMVYLQKENIIDESGMPKERFSAEFPKEGPSILRIQQVVRGDSAAYFCASSPGHRDSNQPQHFGDGTRLSIL.

This clone was seen once. The V gene is TRBV3-1 (or the pseudogene TRBV3-2), the J gene TRBJ2-7, with D maybe TRBD2 (5 bases). Germline CDR1 reads LGHDT; CDR2 reads YNNKEL (reference sequence). This CDR3 spans 12 amino acids. Between the trimmed V and J ends, which lost 2 bases and 7 bases, there was a span of 9 bases. CDR3 coding DNA: TGTGCCAGCAGCCAACAGCGAGGGGAGCAGTACTTC. It codes for CASSQQRGEQYF.

The J gene is TRBJ2-3, the V gene TRBV5-1, with TRBD2 matching over 9 bases. The CDR3 contains 18 residues. V shed 1 base and J 0 bases; nucleotides not matched to a gene: 9. The germline CDR1 and CDR2 sequences are SGHRS and YFSETQ. The CDR3 region is CASSLFSSGNPSTDTQYF. The CDR3 coding sequence is TGCGCCAGCAGCTTGTTTTCTAGCGGGAACCCTAGCACAGATACGCAGTATTTT.

This chain connects TRBV25-1 to TRBJ1-1, with D possibly TRBD1 on 5 matching bases. Germline CDR1 is MGHDK and CDR2 is SYGVNS. The CDR3 covers 15 residues. The V and J ends lost 2 bases and 4 bases respectively, with 14 bases between them. In DNA, the CDR3 is TGTGCCAGCAGTGAAGAGAGAATGGGGGGCACTGAAGCTTTCTTT. Protein product: CASSEERMGGTEAFF. Supplemented by reference TRBV25-1 and TRBJ1-1, the full variable domain reads EADIYQTPRYLVIGTGKKITLECSQTMGHDKMYWYQQDPGMELHLIHYSYGVNSTEKGDLSSESTVSRIRTEHFPLTLESARPSHTSQYLCASSEERMGGTEAFFGQGTRLTVV.

This clone came up a few times. The chain links TRBV5-6 to TRBJ1-4; D is perhaps TRBD1 (6 bases). Per germline, CDR1 SGHDT and CDR2 YYEEEE. The CDR3 sequence is 15 residues long. Trimming left V 4 bases short and J 5 bases short, with 15 bases between. Here the CDR3 DNA reads TGTGCCAGCAGCCCCTACAGGGTTAGGAATGAAAAACTGTTTTTT. Translated, it gives CASSPYRVRNEKLFF. Supplemented by reference TRBV5-6 and TRBJ1-4, the full variable domain reads DAGVTQSPTHLIKTRGQQVTLRCSPKSGHDTVSWYQQALGQGPQFIFQYYEEEERQRGNFPDRFSGHQFPNYSSELNVNALLLGDSALYLCASSPYRVRNEKLFFGSGTQLSVL.

CDR3 region: CASRTGGTSNQPQHF. The DNA for the CDR3 is TGTGCCAGCAGAACAGGGGGCACGAGCAATCAGCCCCAGCATTTT. The V and J genes are TRBV28 and TRBJ1-5; 9 nucleotides align to TRBD1. J was trimmed by 1 base and V by 6 bases; bases with no gene match: 4. The germline V gene encodes CDR1 MDHEN and CDR2 SYDVKM. The CDR3 length is 15 residues. The entire variable domain, with the rest obtained from reference TRBV28 and TRBJ1-5, is as follows: DVKVTQSSRYLVKRTGEKVFLECVQDMDHENMFWYRQDPGLGLRLIYFSYDVKMKEKGDIPEGYSVSREKKERFSLILESASTNQTSMYLCASRTGGTSNQPQHFGDGTRLSIL.

This chain uses TRBV15 with TRBJ2-7, with TRBD1 matching over 8 bases. CDR3 length: 16 residues. Germline trimming cut 0 bases from V and 4 bases from J; bases unmatched to any gene: 8. CDR1 is LNHNV and CDR2 is YYDKDF in the germline V gene (reference sequence). The CDR3 nucleotides are TGTGCCACCAGCAGAGATGGGGGGACAGGAAAGTACGAGCAGTACTTC. It specifies CATSRDGGTGKYEQYF.

For this clone: One end of the junction is discordant with germline, which a read error may explain. The rearrangement uses TRBV11-2 and TRBJ2-7, with 7 bases lining up with TRBD2. From germline, CDR1 is SGHAT and CDR2 FQNNGV. The CDR3 covers 19 residues. This CDR3 is CASSLTPFLLRDYLYEQYF. The CDR3 DNA reads as TGTGCCAGCAGCTTAACCCCATTCCTTCTCCGGGACTACCTATACGAACAGTACTTC. Complete variable domain (other parts from reference TRBV11-2 and TRBJ2-7): EAGVAQSPRYKIIEKRQSVAFWCNPISGHATLYWYQQILGQGPKLLIQFQNNGVVDDSQLPKDRFSAERLKGVDSTLKIQPAKLEDSAVYLCASSLTPFLLRDYLYEQYFGPGTRLTVT.

The V and J genes are TRBV19 and TRBJ2-5; D is perhaps TRBD2 (6 bases). V shed 3 bases and J shed 5 bases, with 13 bases lying between them. This CDR3 contains 14 residues. From germline, CDR1 is LNHDA and CDR2 SQIVND (reference sequence). The DNA of the CDR3 is TGTGCCAGTAGTATCCAGCCGGGAGCCGAGACCCAGTACTTC. Protein product: CASSIQPGAETQYF.

The chain has TRBV5-4 and TRBJ2-7; 11 bases line up with TRBD1. The ends lost 3 bases at V and 3 bases at J; junction bases unmatched: 8. Germline CDR1 reads SGHNT; CDR2 reads YYREEE (reference sequence). The CDR3 runs 16 residues. The CDR3 reads CASSSGGTGGVYEQYF. The CDR3 nucleotides are TGTGCCAGCAGCTCAGGAGGGACAGGGGGTGTCTACGAGCAGTACTTC.